This T cell receptor (beta chain) was identified in a study of blood T cell repertoires in COVID-19. Study details: From the United States, Italy and Spain came samples of acute and convalescent COVID-19. T cells, B-cell-depleted T cells, or PBMCs supplied cDNA or gDNA.

Authors' data handling: Quantification of nucleated cells was approximated via reference gene primer amplification. The protocol was immunoSEQ multiplex PCR, while the TCRdb copy is restricted to in-frame clones and leaves out a portion. V, J and clone size were drawn from that table, and D and trimming were deduced from the DNA. The sample has approximately 140,000 clones, approximately 86% seen once. The germline CDR1 and CDR2 sequences are LNHDA and SQIVND (reference sequence). CDR3 length: 17 amino acids. With 7 bases removed from V and 0 bases from J, the gap between germline ends came to 22 bases.

The TCR comes from a man in his 70s with acute or convalescent COVID-19. The chain joins TRBV19 to TRBJ2-7; D is perhaps TRBD2 (5 bases). The sample comprised peripheral blood. CDR3 residues: CASIGRWGSVTSYEQYF. CDR3 DNA sequence: TGTGCCAGTATTGGGAGATGGGGTTCGGTTACCTCCTACGAGCAGTACTTC.